This T cell receptor beta chain was found in a study of blood T cell repertoires in COVID-19. Study details: Samples representing acute and convalescent COVID-19 were sourced from the United States, Italy and Spain. In each case, the material was cDNA or gDNA derived from T cells, B-cell-depleted T cells, or PBMCs.

This CDR3 is built from 15 residues. The germline V gene has CDR1 LGHNA and CDR2 YNFKEQ. V shed 5 bases and J 2 bases; nucleotides not matched to a gene: 5. Patients at the Seattle site were enrolled during active infection and followed longitudinally. Per the authors' pipeline: How many nucleated cells were present was estimated from reference gene primer amplification. Clones were sequenced by immunoSEQ multiplex PCR, and TCRdb holds only the in-frame ones, with some missing. That table furnishes V, J and clone size, whereas the DNA furnished D and trimming. The sample holds almost 250,000 clones, roughly 83% seen once.

The genes are TRBV4-2 and TRBJ2-7; 11 bases align to TRBD2. The source material was peripheral blood. This receptor was obtained from a woman of 80 years or more with COVID-19, enrolled during active disease. The CDR3 nucleotides are TGTGCCAGCAGCTTGGGACTAGCGGCCCCCTACGAGCAGTACGTC. Its protein is CASSLGLAAPYEQYV.